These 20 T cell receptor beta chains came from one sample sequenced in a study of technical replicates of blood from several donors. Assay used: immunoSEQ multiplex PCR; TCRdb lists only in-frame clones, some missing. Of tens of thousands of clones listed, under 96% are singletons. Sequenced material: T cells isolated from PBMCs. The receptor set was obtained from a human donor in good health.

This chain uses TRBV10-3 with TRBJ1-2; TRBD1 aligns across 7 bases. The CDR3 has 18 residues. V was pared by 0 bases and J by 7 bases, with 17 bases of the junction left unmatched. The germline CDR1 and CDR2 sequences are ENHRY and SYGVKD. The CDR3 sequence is CAISESGRAAGGRVGYTF. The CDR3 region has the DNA TGTGCCATCAGTGAGTCGGGTCGGGCGGCAGGGGGAAGAGTTGGCTACACCTTC.

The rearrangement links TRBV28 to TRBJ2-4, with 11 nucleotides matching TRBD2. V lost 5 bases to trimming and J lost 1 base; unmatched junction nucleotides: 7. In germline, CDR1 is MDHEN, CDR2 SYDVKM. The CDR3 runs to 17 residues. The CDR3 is CASSGTSGVVAKNIQYF. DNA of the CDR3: TGTGCCAGCAGTGGGACTAGCGGAGTCGTCGCCAAAAACATTCAGTACTTC.

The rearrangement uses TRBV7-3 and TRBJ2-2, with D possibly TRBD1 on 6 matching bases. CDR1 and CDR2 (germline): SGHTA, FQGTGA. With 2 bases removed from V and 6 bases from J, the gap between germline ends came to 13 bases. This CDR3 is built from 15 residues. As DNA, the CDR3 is TGTGCCAGCAGCTTATCTCAGGGGCGCCCCGGGGAGCTGTTTTTT. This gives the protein CASSLSQGRPGELFF. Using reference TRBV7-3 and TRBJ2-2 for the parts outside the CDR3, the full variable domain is GAGVSQTPSNKVTEKGKYVELRCDPISGHTALYWYRQSLGQGPEFLIYFQGTGAADDSGLPNDRFFAVRPEGSVSTLKIQRTERGDSAVYLCASSLSQGRPGELFFGEGSRLTVL.

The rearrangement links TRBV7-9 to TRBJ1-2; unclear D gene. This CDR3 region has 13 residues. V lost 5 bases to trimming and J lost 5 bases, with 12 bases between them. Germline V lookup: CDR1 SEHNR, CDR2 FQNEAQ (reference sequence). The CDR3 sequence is CASSTSEVYGYTF. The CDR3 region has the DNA TGTGCCAGCAGCACATCTGAAGTTTATGGCTACACCTTC.

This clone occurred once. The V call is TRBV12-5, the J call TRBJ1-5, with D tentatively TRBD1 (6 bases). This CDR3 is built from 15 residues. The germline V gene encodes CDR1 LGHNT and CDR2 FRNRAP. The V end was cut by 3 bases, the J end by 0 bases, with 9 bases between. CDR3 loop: CASGLRTDSNQPQHF. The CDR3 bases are TGTGCTAGTGGTTTAAGGACAGATAGCAATCAGCCCCAGCATTTT.

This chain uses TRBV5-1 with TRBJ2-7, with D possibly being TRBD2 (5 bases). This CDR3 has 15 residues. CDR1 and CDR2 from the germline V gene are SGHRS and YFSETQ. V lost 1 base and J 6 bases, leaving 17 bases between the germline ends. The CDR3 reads CASSLRGTDGSEQYF. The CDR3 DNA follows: TGCGCCAGCAGCTTGCGGGGAACGGACGGATCCGAGCAGTACTTC.

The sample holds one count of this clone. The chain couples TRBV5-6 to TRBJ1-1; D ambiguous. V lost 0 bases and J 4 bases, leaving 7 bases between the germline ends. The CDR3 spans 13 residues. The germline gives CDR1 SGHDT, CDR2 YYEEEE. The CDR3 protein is CASSLAPGTEAFF. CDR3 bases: TGTGCCAGCAGCTTGGCGCCGGGCACTGAAGCTTTCTTT.

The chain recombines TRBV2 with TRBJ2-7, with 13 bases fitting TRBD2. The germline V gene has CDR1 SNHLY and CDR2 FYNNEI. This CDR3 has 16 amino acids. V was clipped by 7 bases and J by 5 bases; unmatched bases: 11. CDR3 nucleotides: TGTGCCAGCAACGGGGGGACTAGCGGGATCCTCAACGAGCAGTACTTC. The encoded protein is CASNGGTSGILNEQYF.

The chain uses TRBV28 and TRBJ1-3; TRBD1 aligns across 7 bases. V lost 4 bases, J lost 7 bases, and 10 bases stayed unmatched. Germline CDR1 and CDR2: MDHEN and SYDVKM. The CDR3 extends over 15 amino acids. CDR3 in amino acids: CASSSVGTDGNTIYF. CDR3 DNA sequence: TGTGCCAGCAGTTCCGTAGGGACAGATGGGAACACCATATATTTT.

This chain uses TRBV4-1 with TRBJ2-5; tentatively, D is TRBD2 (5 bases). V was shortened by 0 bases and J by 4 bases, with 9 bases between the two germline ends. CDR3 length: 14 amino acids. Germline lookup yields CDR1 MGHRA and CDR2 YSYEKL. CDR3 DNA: TGCGCCAGCAGCCAAGAGGTTAGCGTAGAGACCCAGTACTTC. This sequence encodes CASSQEVSVETQYF.

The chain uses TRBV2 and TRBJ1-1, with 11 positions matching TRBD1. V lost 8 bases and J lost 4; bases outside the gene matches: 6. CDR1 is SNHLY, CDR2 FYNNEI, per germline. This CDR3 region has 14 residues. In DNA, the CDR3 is TGTGCCAGCTGGGACAGGGGGGCGGGCACTGAAGCTTTCTTT. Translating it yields CASWDRGAGTEAFF.

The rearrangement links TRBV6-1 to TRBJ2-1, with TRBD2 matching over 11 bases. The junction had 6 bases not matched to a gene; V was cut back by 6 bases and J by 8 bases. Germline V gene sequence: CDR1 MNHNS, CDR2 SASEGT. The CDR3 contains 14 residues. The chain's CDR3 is CASRLAGEVDEQFF. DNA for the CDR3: TGTGCCAGCAGACTAGCGGGAGAGGTGGATGAGCAGTTCTTC.

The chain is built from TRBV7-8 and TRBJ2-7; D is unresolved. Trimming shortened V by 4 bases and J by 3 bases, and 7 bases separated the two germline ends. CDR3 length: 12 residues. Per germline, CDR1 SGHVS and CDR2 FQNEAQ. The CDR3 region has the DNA TGTGCCAGCAGCTACCGAGACTACGAGCAGTACTTC. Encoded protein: CASSYRDYEQYF.

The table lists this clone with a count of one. The CDR3 region is CATATGNTEAFF. CDR3 nucleotides: TGTGCCACCGCAACAGGGAACACTGAAGCTTTCTTT. The J gene is TRBJ1-1, the V gene TRBV2, with a tentative D call TRBD1 (5 bases). The V gene's germline CDR1 is SNHLY and CDR2 FYNNEI. This CDR3 contains 12 residues. V lost 10 bases to trimming and J lost 1 base, with 10 bases between them.

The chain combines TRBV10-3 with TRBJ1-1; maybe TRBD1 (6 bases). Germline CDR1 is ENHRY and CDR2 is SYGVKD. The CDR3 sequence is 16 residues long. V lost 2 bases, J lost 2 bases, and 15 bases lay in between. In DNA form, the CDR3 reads TGTGCCATCAGTGAGGATGGGGGGGGCGTCAACACTGAAGCTTTCTTT. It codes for CAISEDGGGVNTEAFF.

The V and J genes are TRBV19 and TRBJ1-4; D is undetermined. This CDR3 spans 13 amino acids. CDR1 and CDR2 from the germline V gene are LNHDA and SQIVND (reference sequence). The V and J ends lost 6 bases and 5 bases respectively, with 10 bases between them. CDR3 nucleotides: TGTGCCAGTAGCCGGGGTTCGAATGAAAAACTGTTTTTT. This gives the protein CASSRGSNEKLFF.

This CDR3 is CASSYSGRGTEQYF. CDR3 in DNA: TGTGCCAGCAGTTACTCGGGAAGGGGGACCGAGCAGTACTTC. The chain joins TRBV6-5 to TRBJ2-7, with D possibly being TRBD1 (6 bases). The CDR3 contains 14 residues. Germline lookup yields CDR1 MNHEY and CDR2 SVGAGI. V lost 0 bases, J lost 6 bases, and 12 bases lay in between.

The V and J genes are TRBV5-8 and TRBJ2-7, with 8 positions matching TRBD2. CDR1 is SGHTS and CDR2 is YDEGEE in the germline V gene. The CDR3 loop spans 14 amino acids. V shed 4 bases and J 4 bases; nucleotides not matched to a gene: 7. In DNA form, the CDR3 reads TGTGCCAGCAGCCGAGGGGGGACTAGTTACGAGCAGTACTTC. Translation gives CASSRGGTSYEQYF.

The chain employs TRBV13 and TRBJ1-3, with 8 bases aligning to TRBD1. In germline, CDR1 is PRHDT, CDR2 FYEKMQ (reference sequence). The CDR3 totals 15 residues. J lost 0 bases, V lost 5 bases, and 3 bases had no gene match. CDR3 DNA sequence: TGTGCCAGCAGCGTAGACAGGGGCTCTGGAAACACCATATATTTT. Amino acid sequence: CASSVDRGSGNTIYF.

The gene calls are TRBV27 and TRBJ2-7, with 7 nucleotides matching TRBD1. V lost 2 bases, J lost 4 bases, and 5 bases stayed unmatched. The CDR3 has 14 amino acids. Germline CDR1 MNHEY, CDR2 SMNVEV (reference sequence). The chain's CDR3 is CASSLGDSGYEQYF. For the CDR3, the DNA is TGTGCCAGCAGTTTAGGGGACAGCGGATACGAGCAGTACTTC.